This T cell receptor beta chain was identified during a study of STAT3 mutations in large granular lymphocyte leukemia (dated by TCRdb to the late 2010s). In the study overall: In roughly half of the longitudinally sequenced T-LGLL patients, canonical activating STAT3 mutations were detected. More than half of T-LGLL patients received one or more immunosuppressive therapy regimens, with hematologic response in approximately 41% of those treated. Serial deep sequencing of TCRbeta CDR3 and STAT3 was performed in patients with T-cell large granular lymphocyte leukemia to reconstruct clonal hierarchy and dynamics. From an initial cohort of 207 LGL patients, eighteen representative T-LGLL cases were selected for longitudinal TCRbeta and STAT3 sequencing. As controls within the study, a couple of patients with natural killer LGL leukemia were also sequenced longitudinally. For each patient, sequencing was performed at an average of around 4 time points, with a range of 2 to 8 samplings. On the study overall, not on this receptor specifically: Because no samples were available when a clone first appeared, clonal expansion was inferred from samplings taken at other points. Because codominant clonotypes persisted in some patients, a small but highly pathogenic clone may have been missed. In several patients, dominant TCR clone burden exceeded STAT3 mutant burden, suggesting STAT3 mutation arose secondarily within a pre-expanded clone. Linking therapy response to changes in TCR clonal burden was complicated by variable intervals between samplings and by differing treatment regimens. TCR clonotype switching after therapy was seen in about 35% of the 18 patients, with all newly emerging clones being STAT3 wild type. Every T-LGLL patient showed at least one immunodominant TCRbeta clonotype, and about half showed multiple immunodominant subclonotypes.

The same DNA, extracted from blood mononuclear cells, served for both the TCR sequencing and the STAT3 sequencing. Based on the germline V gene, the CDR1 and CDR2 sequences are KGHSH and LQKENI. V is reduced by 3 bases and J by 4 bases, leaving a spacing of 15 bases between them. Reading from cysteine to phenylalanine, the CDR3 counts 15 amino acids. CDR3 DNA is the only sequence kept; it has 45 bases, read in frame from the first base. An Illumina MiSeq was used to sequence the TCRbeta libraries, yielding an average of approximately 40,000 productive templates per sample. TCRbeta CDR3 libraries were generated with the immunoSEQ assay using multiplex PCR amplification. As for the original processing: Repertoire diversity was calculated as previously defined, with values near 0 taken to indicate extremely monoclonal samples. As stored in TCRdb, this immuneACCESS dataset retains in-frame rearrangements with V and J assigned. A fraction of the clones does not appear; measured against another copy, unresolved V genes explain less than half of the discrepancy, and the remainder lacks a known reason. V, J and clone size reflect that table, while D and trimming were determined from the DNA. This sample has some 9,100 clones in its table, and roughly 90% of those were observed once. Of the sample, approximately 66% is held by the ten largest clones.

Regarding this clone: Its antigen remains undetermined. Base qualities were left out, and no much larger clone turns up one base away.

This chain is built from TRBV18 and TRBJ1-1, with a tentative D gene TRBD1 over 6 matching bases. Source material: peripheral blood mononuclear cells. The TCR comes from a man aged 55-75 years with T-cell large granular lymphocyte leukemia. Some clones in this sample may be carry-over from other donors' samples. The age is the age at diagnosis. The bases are TGTGCCAGCTCACCCCCCGGGACAAGGGGCACTGAAGCTTTCTTT. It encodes CASSPPGTRGTEAFF.